This TCR beta chain was captured by sequencing in a study of cytomegalovirus exposure and HLA in healthy donors. Germline values: CDR1 MDHEN, CDR2 SYDVKM. The CDR3 is made up of 14 amino acids. V was cut by 3 bases and J by 4 bases, with 12 bases left in between. A multiplex PCR was run with 60 Vbeta primers and 13 Jbeta primers. Sequencing was performed with immunoSEQ multiplex PCR; in TCRdb, only in-frame clones are kept and a portion is missing. The table includes some 130,000 clones, 83% detected once. To note about this clone: Its specificity is unknown.

General study points: Some V segments, TRBV6-2 and TRBV6-3 among them, were indistinguishable and were therefore excluded.

Sequencing was performed on PBMCs. This receptor was obtained from a girl aged 2 to 10 in good health and CMV-seronegative. The chain couples TRBV28 to TRBJ1-1, with D perhaps matching TRBD1 (6 bases). CDR3 sequence reads: CASSLASGATEAFF. The CDR3 DNA follows: TGTGCCAGCAGTTTGGCTTCAGGGGCCACTGAAGCTTTCTTT. Full variable domain (rest looked up from reference TRBV28 and TRBJ1-1): DVKVTQSSRYLVKRTGEKVFLECVQDMDHENMFWYRQDPGLGLRLIYFSYDVKMKEKGDIPEGYSVSREKKERFSLILESASTNQTSMYLCASSLASGATEAFFGQGTRLTVV.